This is a list of T cell receptor beta chains from one sample in a study of identical twins. TCRdb used MiXCR to reprocess the 5' RACE reads, holding one entry per CDR3 protein. Of fewer than 450,000 distinct CDR3 sequences in the sample, 9% to 10% were seen once. The source material was naive T cells sorted from blood. The receptors come from a woman in her forties or fifties in good health. CDR3s include the opening cysteine and the closing phenylalanine or tryptophan. D genes are given only for firm matches. A clone size is listed for some rows: how often the clone was seen (once, few, many), or a class if it is expanded.

j_call | v_call | d_call | clone_size | cdr3_aa | cdr3_nt
TRBJ2-1 | TRBV29-1 | - | few | CSVGVGRGYNEQFF | TGCAGCGTTGGAGTTGGGCGGGGATACAATGAGCAGTTCTTC
TRBJ2-2 | TRBV3-1 | - | many | CASSRRAGELFF | TGTGCCAGCTCCAGAAGGGCCGGGGAGCTGTTTTTT
TRBJ2-2 | TRBV7-8 | - | - | CASSSQGTGELFF | TGTGCCAGCAGCTCACAGGGTACCGGGGAGCTGTTTTTT
TRBJ2-1 | TRBV20-1 | - | - | CSAREVAVQAYNEQFF | TGCAGTGCTAGAGAGGTAGCGGTACAAGCCTACAATGAGCAGTTCTTC
TRBJ2-1 | TRBV4-2 | TRBD2 | - | CASSQDQTSGGDNEQFF | TGTGCCAGCAGCCAAGATCAGACTAGCGGGGGGGACAATGAGCAGTTCTTC
TRBJ2-7 | TRBV5-1 | TRBD2 | few | CASSSSTSGPYEQYF | TGCGCCAGCAGCTCCTCGACTAGCGGCCCCTACGAGCAGTACTTC
TRBJ2-2 | TRBV7-9 | - | few | CASSLALSTTNTGELFF | TGTGCCAGCAGCTTAGCGCTCAGTACTACGAACACCGGGGAGCTGTTTTTT
TRBJ2-1 | TRBV4-1 | - | many | CASSQGAGGYNEQFF | TGCGCCAGCAGCCAAGGAGCGGGCGGATACAATGAGCAGTTCTTC
TRBJ1-5 | TRBV5-1 | - | many | CASSPGPGEHQPQHF | TGCGCCAGCAGCCCAGGCCCGGGGGAACATCAGCCCCAGCATTTT
TRBJ2-1 | TRBV6-6 | - | few | CASSYAGEHNEQFF | TGTGCCAGCAGTTACGCCGGGGAACACAATGAGCAGTTCTTC
TRBJ1-1 | TRBV19 | TRBD1 | - | CASRDRGLDAEAFF | TGTGCCAGTAGGGACAGGGGGTTAGACGCTGAAGCTTTCTTT
TRBJ1-2 | TRBV12-3/TRBV12-4 | - | few | CASSLTGRPGYTF | TGTGCCAGCAGTTTAACAGGACGTCCTGGCTACACCTTC
TRBJ1-2 | TRBV10-3 | - | - | CAIRETGAIYGYTF | TGTGCCATCAGGGAGACGGGGGCGATCTATGGCTACACCTTC
TRBJ2-2 | TRBV5-1 | - | few | CASSLPSSLVIGELFF | TGCGCCAGCAGCCTGCCCTCATCCCTAGTTATCGGGGAGCTGTTTTTT
TRBJ2-1 | TRBV5-1 | - | few | CASSFLGVHEQFF | TGCGCCAGCAGCTTCCTTGGGGTCCATGAGCAGTTCTTC
TRBJ2-2 | TRBV5-1 | - | few | CASSFGGTNQNTGELFF | TGCGCCAGCAGTTTCGGAGGGACGAATCAGAACACCGGGGAGCTGTTTTTT
TRBJ2-1 | TRBV29-1 | TRBD2 | few | CSAGAGEGHEQFF | TGCAGCGCAGGAGCGGGAGAGGGCCATGAGCAGTTCTTC
TRBJ2-1 | TRBV27 | - | - | CASSPDSSNEQFF | TGTGCCAGCAGTCCGGATTCCTCCAATGAGCAGTTCTTC
TRBJ2-1 | TRBV25-1 | - | - | CASSERIRANEQFF | TGTGCCAGCAGTGAAAGGATCAGGGCCAATGAGCAGTTCTTC
TRBJ2-3 | TRBV11-2 | TRBD1 | few | CASSLDVTGGTDTQYF | TGTGCCAGCAGCTTAGATGTGACAGGGGGAACAGATACGCAGTATTTT
TRBJ1-1 | TRBV27 | TRBD1 | many | CASSYSQTGDTEAFF | TGTGCCAGCAGTTACTCTCAAACAGGGGACACTGAAGCTTTCTTT
TRBJ2-7 | TRBV5-1 | - | few | CASSPFLGSYEQYF | TGCGCCAGCAGCCCTTTCCTGGGCTCCTACGAGCAGTACTTC
TRBJ2-1 | TRBV12-3/TRBV12-4 | - | - | CASSLRGLGGNEQFF | TGTGCCAGCAGTTTAAGGGGACTGGGGGGCAATGAGCAGTTCTTC
TRBJ1-5 | TRBV15 | - | - | CATSRDEGGNQPQHF | TGTGCCACCAGCAGAGATGAGGGCGGTAATCAGCCCCAGCATTTT
TRBJ2-1 | TRBV7-9 | TRBD2 | - | CASSSPRTSRVSNEQFF | TGTGCCAGCAGCTCGCCTAGGACTAGCCGCGTATCCAATGAGCAGTTCTTC
TRBJ2-2 | TRBV11-2 | - | - | CASRSPDTGELFF | TGTGCCAGCAGATCACCGGACACCGGGGAGCTGTTTTTT
TRBJ2-5 | TRBV6-6 | - | few | CASSSLEMKGKTQYF | TGTGCCAGCAGTTCCCTCGAGATGAAGGGGAAGACCCAGTACTTC
TRBJ2-3 | TRBV4-1 | TRBD2 | - | CASSQGETGGPFTQYF | TGCGCCAGCAGCCAAGGAGAAACGGGAGGGCCATTTACGCAGTATTTT
TRBJ2-7 | TRBV5-1 | - | few | CASSLAGNREQYF | TGCGCCAGCAGCTTGGCCGGGAACCGCGAGCAGTACTTC
TRBJ2-1 | TRBV7-9 | TRBD2 | few | CASSSREREGLSNEQFF | TGTGCCAGCAGCTCGAGAGAGCGGGAGGGCCTAAGCAATGAGCAGTTCTTC
TRBJ2-5 | TRBV9 | - | few | CASSVGGQFQETQYF | TGTGCCAGCAGCGTAGGAGGTCAATTCCAAGAGACCCAGTACTTC
TRBJ2-4 | TRBV23-1 | - | - | CASSQSGVRDDKNIQYF | TGCGCCAGCAGTCAATCTGGAGTCAGGGACGACAAAAACATTCAGTACTTC
TRBJ2-2 | TRBV5-1 | - | - | CASSLEVRGELFF | TGCGCCAGCAGCTTGGAAGTGAGAGGGGAGCTGTTTTTT
TRBJ2-5 | TRBV10-3 | - | - | CAISGAGTLQETQYF | TGTGCCATCAGTGGCGCTGGGACTCTCCAAGAGACCCAGTACTTC
TRBJ1-5 | TRBV7-8 | - | - | CASSLGGYSNQPQHF | TGTGCCAGCAGCTTAGGTGGTTATAGCAATCAGCCCCAGCATTTT
TRBJ1-1 | TRBV20-1 | TRBD1 | many | CSARASGGEAFF | TGCAGTGCTAGGGCCTCAGGGGGGGAAGCTTTCTTT
TRBJ2-5 | TRBV21-1 | - | - | CASSKRQGLNQETQYF | TGTGCCAGCAGCAAAAGACAGGGTCTGAACCAAGAGACCCAGTACTTC
TRBJ2-7 | TRBV15 | - | - | CATSRDHLSFTSYEQYF | TGTGCCACCAGCAGAGATCACCTTTCATTTACTTCCTACGAGCAGTACTTC
TRBJ2-1 | TRBV9 | TRBD2 | few | CASSGSSGKEQFF | TGTGCCAGCAGCGGATCTAGCGGGAAAGAGCAGTTCTTC
TRBJ1-2 | TRBV10-3 | - | few | CAISEGVSHFGYTF | TGTGCCATCAGCGAGGGGGTATCCCACTTCGGCTACACCTTC
TRBJ1-1 | TRBV27 | - | - | CASSPLGRGTEAFF | TGTGCCAGCAGCCCGCTGGGCAGGGGCACTGAAGCTTTCTTT
TRBJ2-7 | TRBV27 | - | - | CASSEDVGSYEQYF | TGTGCCAGCAGCGAGGACGTAGGCAGCTACGAGCAGTACTTC
TRBJ2-1 | TRBV10-3 | TRBD2 | few | CAISERSGSHNEQFF | TGTGCCATCAGTGAGAGGAGCGGGAGTCACAATGAGCAGTTCTTC
TRBJ2-1 | TRBV6-4 | TRBD2 | few | CASKQLAGGGNEQFF | TGTGCCAGCAAACAACTAGCGGGGGGGGGCAATGAGCAGTTCTTC
TRBJ2-2 | TRBV12-3/TRBV12-4 | - | few | CAIRVQDTGELFF | TGTGCCATACGTGTTCAGGACACCGGGGAGCTGTTTTTT
TRBJ1-2 | TRBV29-1 | TRBD1 | - | CSVRGQVDYGYTF | TGCAGCGTTAGGGGACAGGTCGACTATGGCTACACCTTC
TRBJ1-3 | TRBV18 | - | - | CASSPLGTEGNTIYF | TGTGCCAGCTCACCACTCGGCACAGAAGGAAACACCATATATTTT
TRBJ2-3 | TRBV24-1 | TRBD1 | many | CATSLRGPSTDTQYF | TGTGCCACCAGCCTCAGGGGGCCTAGCACAGATACGCAGTATTTT
TRBJ2-1 | TRBV7-8 | TRBD2 | few | CASSLRGGLTNNEQFF | TGTGCCAGCAGCTTACGGGGGGGACTTACGAACAATGAGCAGTTCTTC
TRBJ2-1 | TRBV5-1 | TRBD1 | - | CASRKGDRGTYNEQFF | TGCGCCAGCAGAAAGGGGGACAGGGGGACCTACAATGAGCAGTTCTTC
TRBJ2-3 | TRBV4-1 | TRBD2 | few | CASSQLAGGRNTQYF | TGCGCCAGCAGCCAGCTAGCGGGAGGGCGAAATACGCAGTATTTT
TRBJ1-2 | TRBV29-1 | - | - | CSVVGPGGYTF | TGCAGCGTTGTAGGCCCAGGGGGCTACACCTTC
TRBJ2-5 | TRBV7-2 | TRBD1 | few | CASSLVAGGLRETQYF | TGTGCCAGCAGCTTAGTAGCAGGGGGCCTCCGGGAGACCCAGTACTTC